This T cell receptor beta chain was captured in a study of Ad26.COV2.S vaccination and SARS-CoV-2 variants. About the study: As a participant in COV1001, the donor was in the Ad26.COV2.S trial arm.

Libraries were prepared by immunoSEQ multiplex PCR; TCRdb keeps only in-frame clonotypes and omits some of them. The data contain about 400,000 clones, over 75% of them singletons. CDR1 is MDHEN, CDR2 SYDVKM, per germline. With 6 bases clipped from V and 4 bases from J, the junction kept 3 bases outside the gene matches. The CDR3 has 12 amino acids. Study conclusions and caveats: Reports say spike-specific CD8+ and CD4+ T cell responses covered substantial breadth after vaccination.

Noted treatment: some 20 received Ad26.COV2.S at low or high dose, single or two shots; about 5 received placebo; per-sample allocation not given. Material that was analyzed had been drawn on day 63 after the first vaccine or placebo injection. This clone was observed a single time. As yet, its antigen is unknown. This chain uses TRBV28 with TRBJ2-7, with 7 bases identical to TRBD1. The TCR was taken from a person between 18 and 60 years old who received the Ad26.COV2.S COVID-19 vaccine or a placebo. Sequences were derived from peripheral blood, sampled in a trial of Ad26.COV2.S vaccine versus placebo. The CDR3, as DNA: TGTGCCAGCAGGAGGACAGGATACGAGCAGTACTTC. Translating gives CASRRTGYEQYF. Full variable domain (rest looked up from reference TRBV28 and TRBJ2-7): DVKVTQSSRYLVKRTGEKVFLECVQDMDHENMFWYRQDPGLGLRLIYFSYDVKMKEKGDIPEGYSVSREKKERFSLILESASTNQTSMYLCASRRTGYEQYFGPGTRLTVT.